The TCR beta chain described here comes from a study of T cell repertoires in cytomegalovirus infection. Study-level information: Public signatures in TCR beta pointed to CMV infection and matching HLA type.

Via MiXCR, TCRdb re-called the reads, giving one row per CDR3 protein. The sample yields around 300,000 distinct CDR3 sequences, roughly 25% seen once. This clonotype showed up many times. Its antigen is currently unknown. Germline CDR1 reads SGHAT; CDR2 reads FQNNGV. This CDR3 is built from 13 residues. Deletions cut 5 bases from V and 6 bases from J, with 14 bases between. General study findings and limits: Public TCR beta family frequency separated CMV-and-HLA carriers, including in an independent cohort. There were HLA-C-restricted CMV-specific TCR beta clonotypes dominating the ex vivo response.

The chain combines TRBV11-2 with TRBJ2-7; D remains ambiguous. This specimen consisted of cultured PBMCs, obtained from culture after CMV antigen stimulation. The receptor was isolated from a human donor in good health (CMV status not recorded). Some clones in this sample may be carry-over from other donors' samples. DNA of the CDR3: TGTGCCAGCAGCACCCCTGGGCCGGTCGAGCAGTACTTC. Amino acid sequence: CASSTPGPVEQYF.